A selection of T cell receptor beta chains follows, all from one sample in a study of cytomegalovirus exposure and HLA in healthy donors. Measured with immunoSEQ multiplex PCR; TCRdb has only the in-frame clones, and not every one. This table has 150,000 to 200,000 clones, roughly 87% appearing once. Sequenced input: PBMCs. These receptors came from a girl less than two years old in good health and CMV-seronegative. CDR3s include the opening cysteine and the closing phenylalanine or tryptophan. The D gene is left open where the match is weak. A clone size is listed for some rows: how often the clone was seen (once, few, many), or a class if it is expanded.

TRBV27,19,TRBJ1-5,NA,NA,TGTGCCAGCAGTCCCAGCCCCAACCTGGTTTACAGTAGCAATCAGCCCCAGCATTTT,CASSPSPNLVYSSNQPQHF
TRBV7-9,16,TRBJ1-1,NA,NA,TGTGCCAGCAGCTTACTCACAGCTCAACCGAACACTGAAGCTTTCTTT,CASSLLTAQPNTEAFF
TRBV30,13,TRBJ2-1,few,NA,TGTGCCTGGGGCCCTCGACTATTACATGAGCAGTTCTTC,CAWGPRLLHEQFF
TRBV6-1,12,TRBJ2-7,once,NA,TGTGCCAGCAGTACTGATGCCTACGAGCAGTACTTC,CASSTDAYEQYF
TRBV7-7,16,TRBJ2-1,NA,TRBD1,TGTGCCAGCAGCTTCAGGGGGACGCTACAAGACAATGAGCAGTTCTTC,CASSFRGTLQDNEQFF
TRBV7-6,16,TRBJ2-7,NA,NA,TGTGCCAGCAGCTTAGATATGTCTAGCTCCCTTCTCGAGCAGTACTTC,CASSLDMSSSLLEQYF
TRBV19,14,TRBJ2-3,NA,TRBD1,TGTGCCAGTATAGGGACAGGGACCACAGATACGCAGTATTTT,CASIGTGTTDTQYF
TRBV6-6,16,TRBJ2-4,NA,NA,TGTGCCAGCAGTGCTCAGGGACACCTAGCCAAAAACATTCAGTACTTC,CASSAQGHLAKNIQYF
TRBV18,14,TRBJ2-3,few,TRBD1,TGTGCCAGCTCGAGACAGGGCGATACAGATACGCAGTATTTT,CASSRQGDTDTQYF
TRBV7-9,14,TRBJ1-1,NA,TRBD1,TGTGCCAGCATCGAACTTACAGGGGACACTGAAGCTTTCTTT,CASIELTGDTEAFF
TRBV7-9,16,TRBJ2-1,NA,NA,TGTGCCAGCAGCCATGGCGAGGGAAGCTCCTACAATGAGCAGTTCTTC,CASSHGEGSSYNEQFF